This entry lists 9 T cell receptor beta chains sequenced from one sample in a study of long-term antiretroviral therapy in people with HIV. The immunoSEQ assay was v3.0, run at survey level. Measured with immunoSEQ multiplex PCR; TCRdb has only the in-frame clones, and not every one. The sample shows 25,000 to 35,000 clones, over 85% of them seen only once. The material was unsorted PBMCs, obtained 1.8 years after starting antiretroviral therapy. The receptors were sampled from a woman between 18 and 29 years old with HIV.

The chain recombines TRBV5-1 with TRBJ1-4; 10 bases map to TRBD1. The CDR3 loop spans 15 amino acids. V lost 4 bases, J lost 8 bases, and 8 bases stayed unmatched. Germline V gene sequence: CDR1 SGHRS, CDR2 YFSETQ. The CDR3 bases are TGCGCCAGCAGCCTTTGGACAGGGGGTGAGGAAAAACTGTTTTTT. Translating gives CASSLWTGGEEKLFF.

The CDR3 here is CASSTRGRTNTGELFF. In DNA form, the CDR3 reads TGTGCCAGCAGCACCAGGGGGAGGACGAACACCGGGGAGCTGTTTTTT. The rearrangement links TRBV9 to TRBJ2-2; weak D call: TRBD1 (7 bases). The germline V and J ends were trimmed by 4 bases and 0 bases, with 13 bases remaining between them. Germline V gene data show CDR1 as SGDLS and CDR2 as YYNGEE. The CDR3 has 16 residues.

This clone was found once. This rearrangement joins TRBV9 to TRBJ2-1; D might be TRBD2 (6 bases). The CDR3 runs to 19 residues. Trimming shortened V by 3 bases and J by 4 bases, and 26 bases separated the two germline ends. Germline V gives CDR1 SGDLS, CDR2 YYNGEE. The CDR3 bases are TGTGCCAGCAGCGCCTCCCGGGACTTGCTCCCCACCCATTACAATGAGCAGTTCTTC. It specifies CASSASRDLLPTHYNEQFF.

This clone was recorded a few times. This chain joins TRBV5-5 and TRBJ1-5; D is unclear. There are 15 residues in the CDR3. Trimming took off 0 bases at V and 2 bases at J, with 9 bases between the two ends. The germline V gene encodes CDR1 SGHKS and CDR2 YYEKEE (reference sequence). CDR3 DNA: TGTGCCAGCAGCTTGGAGGGTACGGGCAATCAGCCCCAGCATTTT. Translating gives CASSLEGTGNQPQHF. Full variable domain (outside the CDR3, taken from reference TRBV5-5 and TRBJ1-5): DAGVTQSPTHLIKTRGQQVTLRCSPISGHKSVSWYQQVLGQGPQFIFQYYEKEERGRGNFPDRFSARQFPNYSSELNVNALLLGDSALYLCASSLEGTGNQPQHFGDGTRLSIL.

This sequence joins TRBV11-3 and TRBJ2-1; 10 bases align to TRBD2. The germline gives CDR1 SGHNT, CDR2 YENEEA. The J segment lost 7 bases and the V segment lost 5 bases, leaving 11 bases of the junction unmatched. The CDR3 covers 16 residues. DNA for the CDR3: TGTGCCAGCAGCCCACAAAGCGGGAGGGCCTGGAATGAGCAGTTCTTC. Its protein product is CASSPQSGRAWNEQFF.

The J gene is TRBJ2-1, the V gene TRBV25-1; TRBD1 matches 7 bases. Germline CDR1 is MGHDK and CDR2 is SYGVNS. The CDR3 contains 16 residues. V trimming: 3 bases; J trimming: 5 bases; junction bases outside the gene matches: 10. In DNA, the CDR3 is TGTGCCAGCAGTGACCCCGGGACAGATAAACACAATGAGCAGTTCTTC. This encodes CASSDPGTDKHNEQFF.

This clone has just one count. The rearrangement links TRBV28 to TRBJ1-5; TRBD1 aligns across 7 bases. Germline CDR1 and CDR2: MDHEN and SYDVKM. The junction had 16 bases not matched to a gene; V was cut back by 5 bases and J by 3 bases. The CDR3 runs to 18 residues. CDR3 nucleotide sequence: TGTGCCAGCAGTCGCCTTGATTATACAGGGGTGGACAATCAGCCCCAGCATTTT. It yields the protein CASSRLDYTGVDNQPQHF.

This chain links TRBV2 with TRBJ2-3; 7 nucleotides match TRBD1. CDR1 is SNHLY, CDR2 FYNNEI, per germline. V gave up 4 bases and J gave up 1 base; unmatched junction bases: 8. The CDR3 loop spans 16 amino acids. The CDR3 DNA is TGTGCCAGCAGTGGATGGGCAGGGGGAGGCACAGATACGCAGTATTTT. It codes for CASSGWAGGGTDTQYF.

The V gene is TRBV5-6, the J gene TRBJ2-7; the match to TRBD1 covers 11 bases. The CDR3 loop spans 16 amino acids. Germline V gene sequence: CDR1 SGHDT, CDR2 YYEEEE. V lost 0 bases and J lost 0; bases outside the gene matches: 2. CDR3 coding DNA: TGTGCCAGCAGCTTGGGGACAGGGGGCTACTCCTACGAGCAGTACTTC. Translating it yields CASSLGTGGYSYEQYF.